This TCR beta chain comes out of a study of OX40 agonist ivuxolimab in advanced cancers. For the wider study: Ivuxolimab was an agonistic, fully human IgG2 monoclonal antibody directed against OX40 (CD134), a costimulatory receptor. Intravenous ivuxolimab was administered to patients every 2 weeks at six dose levels: 0.01, 0.1, 0.3, 1.5, 3 and 10 mg/kg. Of the approximately 50 dose-escalation patients, hepatocellular carcinoma was present in about 20, melanoma in approximately 15, renal cell carcinoma in 9 and head and neck cancer in 9. In the dose-escalation cohort, roughly 82% of patients were male, and the mean age was 60 years with a range of about 20 to 80. Patients were allowed to have had prior anti-PD-1, anti-PD-L1 or anti-CTLA-4 therapy, and approximately 43% of the dose-escalation patients had previously received checkpoint inhibitors. Partial responses occurred in three dose-escalation patients: two with cutaneous melanoma and one with hepatocellular carcinoma. Peripheral TCRbeta sequencing aimed to test whether ivuxolimab altered TCR sequence diversity and caused clonal T-cell expansion. The paper reports the monotherapy dose-escalation portion (N of about 51 patients) of the phase I ivuxolimab trial. Overall study outcomes, separate from this receptor: In partial responders in the 0.1-3.0 mg/kg groups, normalized peripheral clonal expansion was found to be among the lowest, especially among CD8+ T cells. Antigen specificity was not determined for the clonally expanded peripheral T cells. Low levels of normalized T-cell clonal expansion were also seen in some patients who did not respond. After ivuxolimab, CD8+ T cells had more expanded clones than CD4+ T cells on average. Clonal expansion of both CD4+ and CD8+ blood T cells was observed from baseline to week 6 at doses 0.1 to 3.0 mg/kg.

As for this clone: No cognate antigen has been identified for it. The record has no base qualities; no much larger clone is one base away.

The junction shows trimming of 3 bases on V and 5 bases on J, plus 14 bases between the germline ends. As encoded in the germline V gene, CDR1 is LGHNA while CDR2 is YNFKEQ. The CDR3 starts with the cysteine, ends with the phenylalanine, and has 15 residues. This entry keeps only the CDR3 DNA: 45 bases, framed from base 1. To sequence the TCRbeta CDR3 region, genomic DNA was isolated from the sorted cells. The immunoSEQ Assay was used to sequence the TCRbeta CDR3 regions. The clones in this table, taken by TCRdb from immuneACCESS, are in-frame only. Not every clone is retained; where verified, under half of the shortfall comes from an unresolved V gene, and the cause of the rest is unknown. For this sample the table gives 50,000 to 65,000 clones, of which about nine tenths were detected only once. In total, the top ten clones hold approximately 20% of the sample. Patients with a history of autoimmune disease or receiving systemic immunosuppression were excluded from the trial. Peripheral blood for TCR sequencing was collected from all dose cohorts at baseline, on cycle 4 day 1, and on cycle 7 day 1. Samples came from an open-label, multicenter, first-in-human phase I dose-escalation trial of ivuxolimab. Adults with locally advanced or metastatic head and neck squamous cell, hepatocellular, melanoma or renal cell carcinoma were enrolled in the trial. Before TCR sequencing, CD4+ T cells and CD8+ T cells were sorted from peripheral blood as separate populations.

The rearrangement joined TRBV4-2 to TRBJ2-1; a weak D assignment points to TRBD2 (5 bases agree). Sequenced here: CD4+ or CD8+ T cells sorted from blood, sampled in a trial of the OX40 agonist ivuxolimab. This receptor was taken from an adult with an advanced solid tumor such as melanoma, head and neck, liver or kidney cancer. The nucleotide sequence reads TGTGCCAGCAGCCACTCTGAACTAGAGAACAATGAGCAGTTCTTC. It translates to CASSHSELENNEQFF.